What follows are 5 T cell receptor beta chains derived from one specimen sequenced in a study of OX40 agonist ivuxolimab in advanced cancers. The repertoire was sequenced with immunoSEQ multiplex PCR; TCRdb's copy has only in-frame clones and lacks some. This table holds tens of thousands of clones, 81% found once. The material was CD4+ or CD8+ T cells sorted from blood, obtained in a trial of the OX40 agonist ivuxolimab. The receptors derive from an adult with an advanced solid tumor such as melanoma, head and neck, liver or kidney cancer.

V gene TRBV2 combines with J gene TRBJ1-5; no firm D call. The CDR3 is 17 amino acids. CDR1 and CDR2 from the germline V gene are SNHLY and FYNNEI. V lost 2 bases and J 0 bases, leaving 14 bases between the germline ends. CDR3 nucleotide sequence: TGTGCCAGCAGTGAAACTAGCCGGGAGGCTAGCAATCAGCCCCAGCATTTT. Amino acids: CASSETSREASNQPQHF.

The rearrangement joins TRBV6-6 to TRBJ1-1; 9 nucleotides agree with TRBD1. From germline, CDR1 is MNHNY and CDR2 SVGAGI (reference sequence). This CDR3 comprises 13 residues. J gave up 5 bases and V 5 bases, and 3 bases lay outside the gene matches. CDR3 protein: CASSRTGETEAFF. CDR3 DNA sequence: TGTGCCAGCAGTAGGACAGGGGAAACTGAAGCTTTCTTT.

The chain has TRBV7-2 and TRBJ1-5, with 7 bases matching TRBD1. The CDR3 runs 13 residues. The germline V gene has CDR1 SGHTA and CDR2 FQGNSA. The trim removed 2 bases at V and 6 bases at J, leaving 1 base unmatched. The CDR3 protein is CASSLTGAQPQHF. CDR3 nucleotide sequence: TGTGCCAGCAGCTTAACAGGGGCTCAGCCCCAGCATTTT.

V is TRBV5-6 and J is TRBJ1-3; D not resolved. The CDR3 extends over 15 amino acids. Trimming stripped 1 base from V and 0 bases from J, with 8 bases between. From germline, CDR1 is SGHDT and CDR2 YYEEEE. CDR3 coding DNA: TGTGCCAGCAGCTTGTTTGAAAACTCTGGAAACACCATATATTTT. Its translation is CASSLFENSGNTIYF.

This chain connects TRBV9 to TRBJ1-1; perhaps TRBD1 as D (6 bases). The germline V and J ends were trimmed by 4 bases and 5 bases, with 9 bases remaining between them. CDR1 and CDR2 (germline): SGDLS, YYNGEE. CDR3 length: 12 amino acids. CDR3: CASSRTGTEAFF. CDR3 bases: TGTGCCAGCAGCCGAACAGGGACTGAAGCTTTCTTT.